The text below deals with one TCR beta chain. The CDR3 extends over 13 amino acids. V lost 6 bases and J lost 5; bases outside the gene matches: 3. Germline V gene lookup returns CDR1 MNHEY and CDR2 SMNVEV (reference sequence). The data originate from a study of blood T cell repertoires in COVID-19. Study at large: The United States, Italy and Spain provided the acute and convalescent COVID-19 samples. Sample material is recorded as cDNA or gDNA derived from T cells, B-cell-depleted T cells, or PBMCs.

Authors' data handling: Reference gene primer amplification gave estimated nucleated cell counts. Here immunoSEQ multiplex PCR was the method, and the copy in TCRdb shows in-frame clones only, minus some. The DNA gave D and trimming, while V, J and clone size come from that table. Among approximately 94,000 clones, roughly 84% were seen once, and the ten largest hold roughly 13%. This chain uses TRBV27 with TRBJ2-2; the match to TRBD2 covers 7 bases. What was sequenced was peripheral blood. The clonotype was recovered from a human donor in a cohort sampled during active COVID-19. The chain's CDR3 is CASSWGGTGELFF. The CDR3 DNA is TGTGCCAGCAGCTGGGGAGGGACCGGGGAGCTGTTTTTT.